This T cell receptor beta chain comes out of a study of cytomegalovirus exposure and HLA in healthy donors. Researchers ran the PCR with 60 Vbeta and 13 Jbeta primers. Assay: immunoSEQ multiplex PCR; the TCRdb copy retains only in-frame clones and omits some. The profile covers about 130,000 clones, with roughly 84% appearing a single time and about 1.2% taken by the ten largest. The CDR3 covers 16 residues. Losses at the gene ends were 4 bases for V and 0 bases for J; bases not matched to a gene: 3. Germline loops: CDR1 SGHRS, CDR2 YFSETQ. This clonotype was sampled from a girl aged 2 to 10 in good health and CMV-seronegative. Sequencing was performed on PBMCs. V gene TRBV5-1 combines with J gene TRBJ1-6, with 8 bases aligning to TRBD1. Here the CDR3 DNA reads TGCGCCAGCAGCCGACAGGGGAGCTCCTATAATTCACCCCTCCACTTT. Translated, it gives CASSRQGSSYNSPLHF.